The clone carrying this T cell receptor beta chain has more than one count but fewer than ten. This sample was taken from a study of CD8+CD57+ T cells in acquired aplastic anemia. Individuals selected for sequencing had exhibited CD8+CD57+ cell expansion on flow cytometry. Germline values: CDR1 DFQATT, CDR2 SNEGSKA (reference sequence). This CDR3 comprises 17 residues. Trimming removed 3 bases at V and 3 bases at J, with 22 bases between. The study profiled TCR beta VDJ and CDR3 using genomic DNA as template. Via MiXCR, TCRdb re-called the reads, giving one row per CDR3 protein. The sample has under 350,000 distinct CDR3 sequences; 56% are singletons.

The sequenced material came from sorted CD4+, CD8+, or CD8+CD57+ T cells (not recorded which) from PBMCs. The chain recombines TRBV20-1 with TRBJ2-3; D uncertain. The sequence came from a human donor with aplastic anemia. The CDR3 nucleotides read TGCAGTGCTAGTCCGTTGTTAACGGATAAAGTAACAGATACGCAGTATTTT. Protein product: CSASPLLTDKVTDTQYF.